A few counts support the clone carrying this T cell receptor beta chain. Its target is not known. This sample was taken from a study of CD8 T cells in ankylosing spondylitis. Overall study findings and caveats: Seemingly characteristic of ankylosing spondylitis blood was a TCR beta motif consisting of about 8 highly homologous variants.

TCRdb itself ran the 5' RACE reads through MiXCR, one entry per CDR3 protein. The table includes approximately 440,000 distinct CDR3 sequences, 17% detected once. Germline loops: CDR1 ENHRY, CDR2 SYGVKD. V was trimmed by 3 bases and J by 0 bases, leaving 17 bases between them. The length of the CDR3 is 17 residues. Sample: blood, either unsorted or a sorted T cell fraction (not recorded which). The rearrangement uses TRBV10-3 and TRBJ1-2; D is unclear. The source of this sequence is a male donor with ankylosing spondylitis. This CDR3 is CAISDSTSSPANYGYTF. CDR3 nucleotides: TGTGCCATCAGTGACTCGACAAGTAGTCCCGCTAACTATGGCTACACCTTC.